This T cell receptor beta chain was observed in a study of early T cells in non-severe SARS-CoV-2 infection. One entry per CDR3 protein results from TCRdb running MiXCR on the 5' RACE reads. The data show approximately 100,000 distinct CDR3 sequences, roughly 11% seen once. Per germline, CDR1 SEHNR and CDR2 FQNEAQ (reference sequence). Trimming cost V 3 bases and J 0 bases; bases outside gene matches: 4. The CDR3 extends over 16 amino acids. This sequence originates from an adult who was a healthcare worker with PCR-confirmed SARS-CoV-2 infection or an uninfected control (not recorded which). The source material was whole blood. This sequence joins TRBV7-9 and TRBJ2-3, with 9 bases matching TRBD2. The CDR3 DNA sequence: TGTGCCAGCAGCTTCACCGGGACTAGCAGCACAGATACGCAGTATTTT. It encodes CASSFTGTSSTDTQYF.